Following are 4 T cell receptor beta chains from one sample sequenced in a study of OX40 agonist ivuxolimab in advanced cancers. The table came from immunoSEQ multiplex PCR; TCRdb's copy has only in-frame clones and leaves some out. The repertoire holds fewer than 45,000 clones, about 70% seen once, with about 18% in the top ten. The specimen was CD4+ or CD8+ T cells sorted from blood, collected in a trial of the OX40 agonist ivuxolimab. The source of these receptors is an adult with an advanced solid tumor such as melanoma, head and neck, liver or kidney cancer.

The genes are TRBV7-9 and TRBJ1-3; perhaps TRBD1 as D (5 bases). V was cut by 3 bases and J by 2 bases, with 5 bases left in between. The CDR3 consists of 13 residues. CDR1 and CDR2 from the germline V gene are SEHNR and FQNEAQ (reference sequence). The CDR3 here is CASSLDTGNTIYF. As DNA, the CDR3 is TGTGCCAGCAGCTTGGACACTGGAAACACCATATATTTT.

The chain carries TRBV28 and TRBJ1-5; D uncertain. CDR3 length: 17 amino acids. Trimming cost V 2 bases and J 0 bases, with 14 bases left between them. Germline CDR1 reads MDHEN; CDR2 reads SYDVKM. The CDR3 loop is CASSLVRGVNSNQPQHF. The CDR3 coding sequence is TGTGCCAGCAGTTTAGTAAGAGGAGTTAATAGCAATCAGCCCCAGCATTTT.

The chain carries TRBV12-2 and TRBJ2-2. TRBV12-2 is labeled a pseudogene. The CDR3 covers 15 residues. CDR3 nucleotide sequence: TGTGCAAGTCGCTTAGCGGGGCGGGACACCGGGGAGCTGTTTTTT. It specifies CASRLAGRDTGELFF.

DNA of the CDR3: TGTGCCAGCAGGAAAGGGACTACGGGGACCGGGGAGCTGTTTTTT. It codes for CASRKGTTGTGELFF. The chain recombines TRBV6-1 with TRBJ2-2; 7 nucleotides line up with TRBD2. The CDR3 totals 15 residues. The germline V gene has CDR1 MNHNS and CDR2 SASEGT. The trim removed 6 bases at V and 5 bases at J, leaving 9 bases unmatched.